The 26 T cell receptor beta chains given below trace back to one sample, sequenced in a study of cytomegalovirus exposure and HLA in healthy donors. Clones were read by immunoSEQ multiplex PCR, and TCRdb kept only the in-frame ones, dropping some. This sample yields about 200,000 clones, of which approximately 82% are seen a single time; around 15% belongs to the top ten. Material: PBMCs. Every receptor here comes from a woman younger than 45 in good health and CMV-seropositive.

The chain uses TRBV18 and TRBJ2-1; 10 positions agree with TRBD2. This CDR3 is built from 15 residues. The germline gives CDR1 KGHSH, CDR2 LQKENI. The J segment lost 8 bases and the V segment lost 5 bases, leaving 9 bases of the junction unmatched. The CDR3 loop reads CASSSALAGPYEQFF. As DNA, the CDR3 is TGTGCCAGCTCATCTGCACTAGCGGGACCCTATGAGCAGTTCTTC.

The chain recombines TRBV7-9 with TRBJ2-7, with 12 bases aligning to TRBD2. Germline-derived CDR1 and CDR2 are SEHNR and FQNEAQ (reference sequence). Trimming cost V 4 bases and J 3 bases; bases outside gene matches: 4. This CDR3 contains 15 residues. The CDR3 spells CASSSETSGSYEQYF. The CDR3 DNA reads TGTGCCAGCAGCTCCGAGACTAGCGGGAGCTACGAGCAGTACTTC.

The chain employs TRBV30 and TRBJ1-2; D is uncertain. The CDR3 loop spans 13 amino acids. Germline V lookup: CDR1 GTSNPN, CDR2 SVGIG (reference sequence). The germline V and J ends were trimmed by 4 bases and 6 bases, with 15 bases remaining between them. The CDR3 sequence is CAWTYGESDGYTF. In DNA, the CDR3 is TGTGCCTGGACCTACGGGGAATCCGATGGCTACACCTTC.

The chain is built from TRBV28 and TRBJ2-7; D unresolved. The CDR3 consists of 16 residues. The V end was cut by 4 bases, the J end by 0 bases, with 16 bases between. Germline CDR1 MDHEN, CDR2 SYDVKM. CDR3 protein: CASSSGLRKSSYEQYF. CDR3 DNA: TGTGCCAGCAGTTCGGGTTTGAGGAAGAGCTCCTACGAGCAGTACTTC. The full variable domain, its missing parts supplied by reference TRBV28 and TRBJ2-7, is DVKVTQSSRYLVKRTGEKVFLECVQDMDHENMFWYRQDPGLGLRLIYFSYDVKMKEKGDIPEGYSVSREKKERFSLILESASTNQTSMYLCASSSGLRKSSYEQYFGPGTRLTVT.

The chain has TRBV2 and TRBJ2-1, with 9 bases that match TRBD2. Germline trimming cut 6 bases from V and 7 bases from J; bases unmatched to any gene: 10. The CDR3 is 15 residues long. The germline V gene has CDR1 SNHLY and CDR2 FYNNEI. The CDR3 nucleotides are TGTGCCAGCAGAATAAGCGGGGGGACGAATAATGAGCAGTTCTTC. It encodes CASRISGGTNNEQFF.

Only a few counts were recorded for this clone. The rearrangement joins TRBV4-2 to TRBJ2-7, with 8 bases lining up with TRBD2. V trimming: 0 bases; J trimming: 7 bases; junction bases outside the gene matches: 2. Germline V lookup: CDR1 LGHNA, CDR2 YNFKEQ. The CDR3 has 13 amino acids. The chain's CDR3 is CASSQDGGREQYF. CDR3 bases: TGTGCCAGCAGCCAAGACGGCGGGAGGGAGCAGTACTTC.

This chain uses TRBV2 with TRBJ2-7, with 9 nucleotides matching TRBD1. Germline V lookup: CDR1 SNHLY, CDR2 FYNNEI. J gave up 1 base and V 4 bases, and 5 bases lay outside the gene matches. This CDR3 region has 15 residues. The CDR3 sequence is CASSVSGTGSYEQYF. DNA of the CDR3: TGTGCCAGCAGTGTCTCCGGGACAGGGTCCTACGAGCAGTACTTC. Full variable domain (rest looked up from reference TRBV2 and TRBJ2-7): EPEVTQTPSHQVTQMGQEVILRCVPISNHLYFYWYRQILGQKVEFLVSFYNNEISEKSEIFDDQFSVERPDGSNFTLKIRSTKLEDSAMYFCASSVSGTGSYEQYFGPGTRLTVT.

This CDR3 reads CASRPTGTGAPDTQYF. CDR3 nucleotide sequence: TGTGCCAGCAGACCTACCGGGACAGGGGCCCCAGATACGCAGTATTTT. The chain carries TRBV7-6 and TRBJ2-3, with TRBD1 matching over 10 bases. Germline V gene sequence: CDR1 SGHVS, CDR2 FNYEAQ. J lost 4 bases, V lost 6 bases, and 10 bases had no gene match. The CDR3 is made up of 16 amino acids.

The chain recombines TRBV4-2 with TRBJ2-1, with 8 nucleotides matching TRBD1. The CDR3 is made up of 14 amino acids. The germline gives CDR1 LGHNA, CDR2 YNFKEQ. J lost 7 bases, V lost 6 bases, and 8 bases had no gene match. The CDR3 nucleotides read TGTGCCAGCAGTCGGACAGGGTTGGGGAATGAGCAGTTCTTC. Protein product: CASSRTGLGNEQFF.

The gene calls are TRBV6-1 and TRBJ2-6, with a weak D call TRBD1 (5 bases). Germline assignment: CDR1 MNHNS and CDR2 SASEGT. Trimming left V 1 base short and J 0 bases short, with 16 bases between. There are 19 residues in the CDR3. CDR3: CASSEEGWGLSSGANVLTF. In DNA form, the CDR3 reads TGTGCCAGCAGTGAAGAGGGTTGGGGCCTGAGCTCTGGGGCCAACGTCCTGACTTTC.

This clone was observed a handful of times. The V gene is TRBV18, the J gene TRBJ2-7; D call uncertain. The V gene lost 1 base and the J gene lost 0 bases, with 4 bases spanning the gap. CDR3 length: 13 residues. Germline assignment: CDR1 KGHSH and CDR2 LQKENI. The CDR3 here is CASSPLVSYEQYF. CDR3 nucleotides: TGTGCCAGCTCACCACTCGTCTCCTACGAGCAGTACTTC. The full variable domain, rest sourced from reference TRBV18 and TRBJ2-7, is NAGVMQNPRHLVRRRGQEARLRCSPMKGHSHVYWYRQLPEEGLKFMVYLQKENIIDESGMPKERFSAEFPKEGPSILRIQQVVRGDSAAYFCASSPLVSYEQYFGPGTRLTVT.

The rearrangement joins TRBV9 to TRBJ2-2; 8 bases map to TRBD2. The trim removed 3 bases at V and 4 bases at J, leaving 20 bases unmatched. Germline-derived CDR1 and CDR2 are SGDLS and YYNGEE. The CDR3 spans 20 residues. CDR3 sequence (DNA): TGTGCCAGCAGCGGGTTCCGACGTAGCGGGATAGGAGCGGGCACCGGGGAGCTGTTTTTT. Its protein is CASSGFRRSGIGAGTGELFF.

The V gene is TRBV28, the J gene TRBJ2-7; 7 nucleotides match TRBD1. This CDR3 has 15 amino acids. Trimming at V came to 5 bases and at J to 4 bases, leaving 11 bases not matched to a gene. Germline values: CDR1 MDHEN, CDR2 SYDVKM. The CDR3 DNA sequence: TGTGCCAGCAGTGGGATCGGGACAGAACTTTACGAGCAGTACTTC. It encodes CASSGIGTELYEQYF.

V gene TRBV12-5 combines with J gene TRBJ2-7; D is perhaps TRBD1 (6 bases). The germline gives CDR1 LGHNT, CDR2 FRNRAP. There are 16 residues in the CDR3. Trimming took off 7 bases at V and 3 bases at J, with 22 bases between the two ends. Written as DNA, the CDR3 is TGTGCTAGTGCTTTAAACCCCGGACAGAATTTCTACGAGCAGTACTTC. Its protein is CASALNPGQNFYEQYF.

This sequence joins TRBV28 and TRBJ1-1, with 7 bases lining up with TRBD1. The germline V gene encodes CDR1 MDHEN and CDR2 SYDVKM. V dropped 6 bases and J dropped 6; count of bases not matched to a gene: 10. The CDR3 is 14 residues long. CDR3 sequence reads: CASSPIRQGAEAFF. CDR3 DNA sequence: TGTGCCAGCAGCCCGATCAGACAGGGAGCTGAAGCTTTCTTT.

The chain is built from TRBV4-2 and TRBJ2-2; D gene unclear. Germline loops: CDR1 LGHNA, CDR2 YNFKEQ. The CDR3 consists of 15 residues. Trimming shortened V by 1 base and J by 6 bases, and 12 bases separated the two germline ends. CDR3 bases: TGTGCCAGCAGCCAAGTAGTAGTGAGTGCCGGGGAGCTGTTTTTT. This codes for CASSQVVVSAGELFF.

V gene TRBV6-1 combines with J gene TRBJ2-7, with 11 bases fitting TRBD1. This CDR3 region has 14 residues. The V and J ends lost 6 bases and 5 bases, in that order; junction bases with no gene match: 6. Per the germline V gene, CDR1 is MNHNS and CDR2 is SASEGT. The CDR3 protein is CASRGTGGWDEQYF. CDR3 nucleotides: TGTGCCAGCAGAGGGACAGGGGGGTGGGACGAGCAGTACTTC.

The chain carries TRBV6-5 and TRBJ2-1; TRBD2 matches 13 bases. CDR1 and CDR2 from the germline V gene are MNHEY and SVGAGI. V was pared by 4 bases and J by 5 bases, with 2 bases of the junction left unmatched. The CDR3 spans 15 residues. The CDR3 spells CASSWGLAGNNEQFF. The CDR3 DNA reads TGTGCCAGCAGTTGGGGACTAGCGGGAAACAATGAGCAGTTCTTC.

This rearrangement joins TRBV6-6 to TRBJ1-1, with D possibly TRBD1 on 6 matching bases. The ends were cut back, 10 bases at V and 2 bases at J, with 14 bases in the middle. This CDR3 has 13 residues. Germline V gives CDR1 MNHNY, CDR2 SVGAGI (reference sequence). The CDR3 DNA follows: TGTGCCACTCATCCAGGGGTTAACACTGAAGCTTTCTTT. This encodes CATHPGVNTEAFF.

This chain uses TRBV15 with TRBJ2-5; perhaps TRBD1 as D (7 bases). This CDR3 region has 15 residues. CDR1 and CDR2 from the germline V gene are LNHNV and YYDKDF (reference sequence). With 4 bases removed from V and 5 bases from J, the gap between germline ends came to 17 bases. The CDR3 sequence is CATSTSQGGRETQYF. Written as DNA, the CDR3 is TGTGCCACCAGCACCTCGCAGGGGGGACGGGAGACCCAGTACTTC.

V gene TRBV13 combines with J gene TRBJ2-2, with TRBD1 matching 11 bases. Germline assignment: CDR1 PRHDT and CDR2 FYEKMQ (reference sequence). This CDR3 contains 16 residues. The J segment lost 4 bases and the V segment lost 5 bases, leaving 6 bases of the junction unmatched. The CDR3 loop reads CASSRDRGVSTGELFF. CDR3 DNA sequence: TGTGCCAGCAGCCGGGACAGGGGGGTGAGCACCGGGGAGCTGTTTTTT. Drawing the rest from reference TRBV13 and TRBJ2-2, the complete variable domain is AAGVIQSPRHLIKEKRETATLKCYPIPRHDTVYWYQQGPGQDPQFLISFYEKMQSDKGSIPDRFSAQQFSDYHSELNMSSLELGDSALYFCASSRDRGVSTGELFFGEGSRLTVL.

The chain employs TRBV2 and TRBJ2-1, with 12 bases aligning to TRBD1. V gave up 3 bases and J gave up 8 bases; unmatched junction bases: 8. Germline-derived CDR1 and CDR2 are SNHLY and FYNNEI. This CDR3 contains 16 residues. The chain's CDR3 is CASSDPGQGASYEQFF. The CDR3 DNA is TGTGCCAGCAGTGATCCGGGACAGGGGGCATCATATGAGCAGTTCTTC.

V gene TRBV28 combines with J gene TRBJ1-3; 7 nucleotides line up with TRBD1. There are 16 residues in the CDR3. The V gene end was trimmed by 4 bases and the J gene end by 3 bases; junction bases not matched to a gene: 9. Germline values: CDR1 MDHEN, CDR2 SYDVKM. CDR3 sequence: CASSSHGGQDGNTIYF. Here the CDR3 DNA reads TGTGCCAGCAGTTCCCACGGTGGACAGGATGGAAACACCATATATTTT.

This sequence joins TRBV4-1 and TRBJ2-7, with TRBD2 identical over 10 bases. This CDR3 comprises 16 residues. Per the germline V gene, CDR1 is MGHRA and CDR2 is YSYEKL. The V gene end was trimmed by 4 bases and the J gene end by 0 bases; junction bases not matched to a gene: 6. CDR3 nucleotides: TGCGCCAGCAGCCCGCCGGGACTAGCGAACTCCTACGAGCAGTACTTC. It encodes CASSPPGLANSYEQYF.

The genes are TRBV9 and TRBJ2-3, with TRBD1 identical over 7 bases. V trimming: 0 bases; J trimming: 5 bases; junction bases outside the gene matches: 15. This CDR3 is 18 amino acids long. Germline V gene data show CDR1 as SGDLS and CDR2 as YYNGEE. Here the CDR3 reads CASSVEGAWSPRRDTQYF. CDR3 nucleotides: TGTGCCAGCAGCGTAGAGGGGGCTTGGTCCCCGAGGCGAGATACGCAGTATTTT.

This sequence joins TRBV20-1 and TRBJ2-1; D gene ambiguous. The germline CDR1 and CDR2 sequences are DFQATT and SNEGSKA (reference sequence). CDR3 length equals 10 residues. V was pared by 4 bases and J by 13 bases, with 11 bases between. In DNA form, the CDR3 reads TGCAGTGCTACTAAATTTGATCAGTTCTTC. It yields the protein CSATKFDQFF.